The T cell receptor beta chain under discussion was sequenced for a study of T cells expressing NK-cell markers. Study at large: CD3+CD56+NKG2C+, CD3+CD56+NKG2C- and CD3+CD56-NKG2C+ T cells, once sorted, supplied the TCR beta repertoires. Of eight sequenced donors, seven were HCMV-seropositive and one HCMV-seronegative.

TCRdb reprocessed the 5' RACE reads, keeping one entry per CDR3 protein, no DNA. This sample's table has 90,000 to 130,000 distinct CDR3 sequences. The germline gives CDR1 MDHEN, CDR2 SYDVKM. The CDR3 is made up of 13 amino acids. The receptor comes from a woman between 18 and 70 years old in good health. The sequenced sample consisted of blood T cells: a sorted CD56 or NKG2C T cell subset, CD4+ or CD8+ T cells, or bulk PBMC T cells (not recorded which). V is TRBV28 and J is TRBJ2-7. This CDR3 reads CASSLYRTHEQYF.